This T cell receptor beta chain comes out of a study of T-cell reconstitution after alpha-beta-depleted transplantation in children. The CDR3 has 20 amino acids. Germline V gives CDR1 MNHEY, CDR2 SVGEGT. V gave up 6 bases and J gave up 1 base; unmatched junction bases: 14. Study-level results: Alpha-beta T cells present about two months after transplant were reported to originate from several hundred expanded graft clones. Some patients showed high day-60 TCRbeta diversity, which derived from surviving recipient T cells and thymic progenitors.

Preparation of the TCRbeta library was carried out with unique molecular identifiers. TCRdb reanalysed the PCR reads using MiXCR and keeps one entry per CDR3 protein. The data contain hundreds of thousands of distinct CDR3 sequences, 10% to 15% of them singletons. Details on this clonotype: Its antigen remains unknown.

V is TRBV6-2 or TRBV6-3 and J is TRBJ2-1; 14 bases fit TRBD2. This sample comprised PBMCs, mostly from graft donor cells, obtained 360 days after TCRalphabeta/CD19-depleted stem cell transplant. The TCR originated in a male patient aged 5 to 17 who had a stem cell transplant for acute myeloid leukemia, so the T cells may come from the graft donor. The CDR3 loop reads CASRPPPGLAGGRSYNEQFF. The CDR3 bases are TGTGCCAGCAGGCCTCCCCCCGGACTAGCGGGAGGCAGATCCTACAATGAGCAGTTCTTC.